What follows describes a single TCR beta chain. The data are from a study of blood T cell repertoires in COVID-19. Across the study: In each case, the material was cDNA or gDNA derived from T cells, B-cell-depleted T cells, or PBMCs.

As handled by the study authors: Estimation of nucleated cell counts relied on the amplification of reference gene primers. Produced via immunoSEQ multiplex PCR; TCRdb's table is partial and in-frame only. The V and J calls and clone size were taken over from that table, and D and trimming were inferred from the DNA. The table includes around 150,000 clones, approximately 90% detected once. Germline assignment: CDR1 SGHKS and CDR2 YYEKEE (reference sequence). The CDR3 has 16 residues. J was trimmed by 2 bases and V by 4 bases; bases with no gene match: 10. The TCR was taken from a woman between 55 and 75 years old with active COVID-19. The rearrangement joins TRBV5-5 to TRBJ2-7; 9 nucleotides match TRBD1. The sequencing sample was made of peripheral blood. The CDR3 sequence is CASSPNLGTGTYEQYF. The CDR3 DNA sequence: TGTGCCAGCAGCCCAAATCTGGGGACAGGGACCTACGAGCAGTACTTC.